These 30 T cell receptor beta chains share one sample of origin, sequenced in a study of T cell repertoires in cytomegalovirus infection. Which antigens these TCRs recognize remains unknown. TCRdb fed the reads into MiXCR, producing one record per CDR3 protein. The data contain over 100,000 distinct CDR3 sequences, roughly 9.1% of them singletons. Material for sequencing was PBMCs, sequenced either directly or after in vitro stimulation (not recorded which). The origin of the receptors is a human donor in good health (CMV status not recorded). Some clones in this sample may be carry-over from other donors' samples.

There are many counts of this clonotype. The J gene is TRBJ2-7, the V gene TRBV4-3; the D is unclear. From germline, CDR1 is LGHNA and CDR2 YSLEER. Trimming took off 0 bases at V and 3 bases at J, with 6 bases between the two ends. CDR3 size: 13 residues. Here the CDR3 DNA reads TGCGCCAGCAGCCAAGAGTTGGGCTACGAGCAGTACGTC. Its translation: CASSQELGYEQYV.

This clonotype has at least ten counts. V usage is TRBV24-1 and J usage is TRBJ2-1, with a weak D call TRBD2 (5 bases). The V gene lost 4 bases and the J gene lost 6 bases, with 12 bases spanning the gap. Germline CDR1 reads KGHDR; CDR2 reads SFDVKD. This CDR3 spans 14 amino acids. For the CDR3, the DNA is TGTGCCACCAGTGACGGACTTACCGCCAATGAGCAGTTCTTC. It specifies CATSDGLTANEQFF.

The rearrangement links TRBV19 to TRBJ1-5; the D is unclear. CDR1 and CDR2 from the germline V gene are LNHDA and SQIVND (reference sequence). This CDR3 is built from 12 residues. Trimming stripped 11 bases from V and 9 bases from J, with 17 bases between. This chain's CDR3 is CARRQFRGPQHF. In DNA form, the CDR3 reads TGTGCCCGGCGGCAGTTTCGTGGGCCCCAGCATTTT.

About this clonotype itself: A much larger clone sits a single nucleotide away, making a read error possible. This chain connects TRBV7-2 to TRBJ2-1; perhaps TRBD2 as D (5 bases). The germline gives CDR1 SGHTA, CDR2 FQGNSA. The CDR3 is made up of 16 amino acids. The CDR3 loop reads CASCLQYREAYNEQFF. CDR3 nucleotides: TGTGCCAGCTGCTTACAATACCGGGAAGCCTACAATGAGCAGTTCTTC.

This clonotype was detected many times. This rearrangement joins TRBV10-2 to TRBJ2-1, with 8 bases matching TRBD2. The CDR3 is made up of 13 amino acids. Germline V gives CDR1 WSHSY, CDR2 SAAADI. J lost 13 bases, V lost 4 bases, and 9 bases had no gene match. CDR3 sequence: CASSGDGRASQFF. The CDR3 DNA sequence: TGCGCCAGCAGTGGTGACGGGAGGGCCTCACAGTTCTTC.

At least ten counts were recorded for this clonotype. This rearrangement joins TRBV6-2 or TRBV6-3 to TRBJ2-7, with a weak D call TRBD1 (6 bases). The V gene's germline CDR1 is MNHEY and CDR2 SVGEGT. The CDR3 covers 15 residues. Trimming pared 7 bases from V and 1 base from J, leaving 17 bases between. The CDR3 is CASTLDRLGSYEQYF. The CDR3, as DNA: TGTGCCAGCACCCTCGACAGGCTGGGTTCCTACGAGCAGTACTTC.

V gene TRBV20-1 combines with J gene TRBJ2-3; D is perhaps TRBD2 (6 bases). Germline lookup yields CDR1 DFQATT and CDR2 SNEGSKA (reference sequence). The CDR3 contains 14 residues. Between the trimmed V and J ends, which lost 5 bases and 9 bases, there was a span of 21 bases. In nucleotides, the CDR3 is TGCAGTGCTGGGGTCCGGGAGCGGGCTAACACGCAGTATTTT. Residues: CSAGVRERANTQYF.

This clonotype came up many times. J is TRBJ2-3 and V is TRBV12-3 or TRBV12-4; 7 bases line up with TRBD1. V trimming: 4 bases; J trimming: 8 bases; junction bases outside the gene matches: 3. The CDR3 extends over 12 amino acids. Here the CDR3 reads CASSWDRFTQYF. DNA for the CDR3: TGTGCCAGCAGTTGGGACAGATTTACGCAGTATTTT.

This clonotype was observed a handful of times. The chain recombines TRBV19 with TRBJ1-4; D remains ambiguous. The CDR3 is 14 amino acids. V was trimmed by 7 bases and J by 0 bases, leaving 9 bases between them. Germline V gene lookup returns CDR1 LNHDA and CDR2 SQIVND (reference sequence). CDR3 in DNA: TGTGCCAGTAAGGAAAGGGCAACTAATGAAAAACTGTTTTTT. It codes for CASKERATNEKLFF.

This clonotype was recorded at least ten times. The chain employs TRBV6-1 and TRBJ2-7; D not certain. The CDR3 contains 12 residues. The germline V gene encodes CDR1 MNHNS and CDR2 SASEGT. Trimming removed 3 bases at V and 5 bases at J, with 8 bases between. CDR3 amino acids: CASSDIWDEQYV. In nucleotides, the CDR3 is TGTGCCAGCAGTGATATCTGGGACGAGCAGTACGTC.

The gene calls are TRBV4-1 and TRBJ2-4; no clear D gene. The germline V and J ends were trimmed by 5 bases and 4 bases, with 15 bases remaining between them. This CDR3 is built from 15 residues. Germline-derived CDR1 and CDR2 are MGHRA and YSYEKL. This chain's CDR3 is CASSFRSADKNIQYF. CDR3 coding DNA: TGCGCCAGCAGCTTCAGATCGGCAGATAAAAACATTCAGTACTTC.

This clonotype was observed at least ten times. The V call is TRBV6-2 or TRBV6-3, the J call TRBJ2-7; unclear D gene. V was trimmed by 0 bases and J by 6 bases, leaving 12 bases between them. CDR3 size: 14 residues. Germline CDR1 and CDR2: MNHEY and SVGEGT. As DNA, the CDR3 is TGTGCCAGCAGTTACTCGAAGGTTTGGTCCGAGCAGTACTTC. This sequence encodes CASSYSKVWSEQYF.

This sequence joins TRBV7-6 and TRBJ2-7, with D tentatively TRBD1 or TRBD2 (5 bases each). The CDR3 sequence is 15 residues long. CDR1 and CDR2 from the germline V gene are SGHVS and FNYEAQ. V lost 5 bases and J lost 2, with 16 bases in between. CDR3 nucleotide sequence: TGTGCCAGCAGCAAAACCGGGACCGGAACCTACGAGCAGTACGTC. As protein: CASSKTGTGTYEQYV.

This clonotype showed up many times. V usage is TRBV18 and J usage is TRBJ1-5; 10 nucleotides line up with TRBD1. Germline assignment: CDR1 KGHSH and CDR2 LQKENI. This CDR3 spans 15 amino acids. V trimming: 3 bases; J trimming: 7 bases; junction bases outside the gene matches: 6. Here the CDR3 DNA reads TGTGCCAGCTCACCCACGACAGGGGGCAGGCAGCCCCAGCATTTT. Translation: CASSPTTGGRQPQHF.

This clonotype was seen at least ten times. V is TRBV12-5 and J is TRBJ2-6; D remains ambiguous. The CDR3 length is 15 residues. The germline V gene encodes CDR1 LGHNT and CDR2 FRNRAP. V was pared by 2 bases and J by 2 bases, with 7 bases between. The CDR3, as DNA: TGTGCTAGTGGTTTGATCGCTCCTGGGGCCAACGTCCTGACTTTC. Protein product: CASGLIAPGANVLTF.

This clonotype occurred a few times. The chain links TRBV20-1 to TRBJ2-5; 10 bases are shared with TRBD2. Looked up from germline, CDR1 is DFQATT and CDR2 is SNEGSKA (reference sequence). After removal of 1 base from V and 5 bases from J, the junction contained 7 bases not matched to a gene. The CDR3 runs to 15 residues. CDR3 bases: TGCAGTGCTAGAGGAGGAGCGGGAGGGCCGGAGACCCAGTACTTC. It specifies CSARGGAGGPETQYF.

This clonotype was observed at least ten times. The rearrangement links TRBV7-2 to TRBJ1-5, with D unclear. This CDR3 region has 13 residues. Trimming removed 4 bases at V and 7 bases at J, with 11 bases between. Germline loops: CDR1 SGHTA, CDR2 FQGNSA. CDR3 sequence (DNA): TGTGCCAGCAGCTCCCGGGTGGACCAGCCCCAGCATTTT. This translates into CASSSRVDQPQHF. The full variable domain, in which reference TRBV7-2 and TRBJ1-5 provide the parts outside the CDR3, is GAGVSQSPSNKVTEKGKDVELRCDPISGHTALYWYRQSLGQGLEFLIYFQGNSAPDKSGLPSDRFSAERTGGSVSTLTIQRTQQEDSAVYLCASSSRVDQPQHFGDGTRLSIL.

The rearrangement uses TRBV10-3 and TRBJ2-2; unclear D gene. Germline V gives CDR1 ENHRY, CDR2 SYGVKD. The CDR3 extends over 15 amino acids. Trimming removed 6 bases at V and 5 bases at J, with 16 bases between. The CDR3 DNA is TGTGCCATCAGCCCCGACGGACCGCAAACCGGGGAGCTGTTTTTT. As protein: CAISPDGPQTGELFF.

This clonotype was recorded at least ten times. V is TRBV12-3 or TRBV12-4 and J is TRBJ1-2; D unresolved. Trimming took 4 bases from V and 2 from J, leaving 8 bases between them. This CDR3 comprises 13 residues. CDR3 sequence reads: CASSSWGNYGYTF. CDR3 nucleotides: TGTGCCAGCAGTTCGTGGGGAAACTATGGCTACACCTTC.

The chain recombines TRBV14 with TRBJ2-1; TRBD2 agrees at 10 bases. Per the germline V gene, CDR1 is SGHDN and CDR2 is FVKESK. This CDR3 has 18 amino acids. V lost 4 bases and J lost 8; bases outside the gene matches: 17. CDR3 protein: CASSLTIGQRGGGDEQFF. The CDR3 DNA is TGTGCCAGCAGCCTTACGATCGGCCAGCGGGGGGGAGGCGATGAGCAGTTCTTC.

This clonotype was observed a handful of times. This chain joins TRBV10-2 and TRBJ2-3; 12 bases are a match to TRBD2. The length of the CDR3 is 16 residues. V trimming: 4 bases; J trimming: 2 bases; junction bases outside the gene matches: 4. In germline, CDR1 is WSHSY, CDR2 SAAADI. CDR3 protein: CASSGRTSGNTDTQYF. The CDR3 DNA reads TGCGCCAGCAGTGGCCGGACTAGCGGGAACACAGATACGCAGTATTTT.

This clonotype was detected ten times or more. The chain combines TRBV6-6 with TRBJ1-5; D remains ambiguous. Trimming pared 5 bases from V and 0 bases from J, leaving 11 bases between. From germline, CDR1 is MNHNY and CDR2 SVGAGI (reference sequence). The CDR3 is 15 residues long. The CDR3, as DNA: TGTGCCAGCAGTGCCCTCGGGGATAGCAATCAGCCCCAGCATTTT. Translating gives CASSALGDSNQPQHF.

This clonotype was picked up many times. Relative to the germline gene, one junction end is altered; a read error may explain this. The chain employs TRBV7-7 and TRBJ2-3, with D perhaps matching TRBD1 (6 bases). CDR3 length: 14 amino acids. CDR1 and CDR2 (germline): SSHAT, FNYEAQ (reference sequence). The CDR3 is CASSPTGSTDTQYF. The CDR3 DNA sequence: TGTGCTAGCAGCCCTACAGGGAGCACAGATACGCAGTATTTT.

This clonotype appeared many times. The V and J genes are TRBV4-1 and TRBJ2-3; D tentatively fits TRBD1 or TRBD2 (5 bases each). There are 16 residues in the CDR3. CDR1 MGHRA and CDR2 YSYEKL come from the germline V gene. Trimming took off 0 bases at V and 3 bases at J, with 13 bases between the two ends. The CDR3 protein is CASSQDMAGRTDTQYF. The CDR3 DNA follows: TGCGCCAGCAGCCAAGATATGGCAGGGAGAACAGATACGCAGTATTTT.

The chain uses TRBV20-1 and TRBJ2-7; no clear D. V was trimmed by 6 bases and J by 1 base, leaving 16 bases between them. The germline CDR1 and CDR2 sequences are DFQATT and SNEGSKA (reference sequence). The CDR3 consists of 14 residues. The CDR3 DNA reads TGCAGTGCCCAACGCCCCACGAGGTCCTACGAGCAGTACTTC. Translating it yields CSAQRPTRSYEQYF.

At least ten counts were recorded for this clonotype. The CDR3 sequence: CASSLTRGGQPQHF. CDR3 coding DNA: TGTGCCAGCAGCTTGACGAGGGGAGGTCAGCCCCAGCATTTT. The chain joins TRBV7-2 to TRBJ1-5; D perhaps matches TRBD1 (5 bases). V gave up 3 bases and J gave up 6 bases, with 12 bases separating them. The CDR3 covers 14 residues. Germline assignment: CDR1 SGHTA and CDR2 FQGNSA.

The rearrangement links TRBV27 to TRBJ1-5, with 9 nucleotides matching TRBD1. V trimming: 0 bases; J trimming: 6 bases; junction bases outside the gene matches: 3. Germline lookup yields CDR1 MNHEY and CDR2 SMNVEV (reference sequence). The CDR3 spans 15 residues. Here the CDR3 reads CASSLSWTGVQPQHF. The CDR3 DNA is TGTGCCAGCAGTTTATCTTGGACAGGGGTTCAGCCCCAGCATTTT.

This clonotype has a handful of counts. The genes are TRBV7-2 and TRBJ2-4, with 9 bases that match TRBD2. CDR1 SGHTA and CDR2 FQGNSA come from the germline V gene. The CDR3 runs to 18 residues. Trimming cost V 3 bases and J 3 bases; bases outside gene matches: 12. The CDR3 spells CASSFLLSGRPDKNIQYF. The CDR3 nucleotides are TGTGCCAGCAGCTTTCTCCTGAGCGGGAGGCCCGACAAAAACATTCAGTACTTC.

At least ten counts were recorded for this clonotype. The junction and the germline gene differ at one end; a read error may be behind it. The CDR3 bases are TGTGCCAGCAGATTAGCGGGGGAGCAGTTCTTC. This codes for CASRLAGEQFF. The J gene is TRBJ2-1, the V gene TRBV7-6; 8 nucleotides align to TRBD2. CDR1 SGHVS and CDR2 FNYEAQ come from the germline V gene. The CDR3 length is 11 residues.

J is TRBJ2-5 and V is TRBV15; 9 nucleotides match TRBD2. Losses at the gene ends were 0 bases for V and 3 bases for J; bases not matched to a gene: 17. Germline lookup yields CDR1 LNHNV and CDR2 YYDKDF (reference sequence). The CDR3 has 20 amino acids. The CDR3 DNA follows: TGTGCCACCAGCAGAGATATGGCGGGAGGGAATAGAAGGAGGAAAGAGACCCAGTACTTC. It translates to CATSRDMAGGNRRRKETQYF.